What follows is one T cell receptor (beta chain) and its context. No antigen is known for it. The sample originates from a study of shared clonotypes between healthy human individuals. Study-wide results and limits: Genetic and exposure-history diversity was limited by the small donor number.

Sorted-subset replicate PCRs used about 0.2 ug of genomic DNA. This amount corresponded to approximately 30,000 T cell genomes. Measured with immunoSEQ multiplex PCR; TCRdb has only the in-frame clones, and not every one. The table lists just over 2,000,000 clones, 85% to 95% of them singletons. Germline assignment: CDR1 SQVTM and CDR2 ANQGSEA. Germline trimming cut 8 bases from V and 6 bases from J; bases unmatched to any gene: 8. The CDR3 spans 12 residues. The TCR was taken from a man between 18 and 29 years old in good health. V and J are TRBV29-1 and TRBJ1-1, with 8 bases aligning to TRBD1. Specimen: naive CD4+ T cells sorted from blood. Subset: CD45RA+ positively selected. The CDR3: CSFGTGGAEAFF. CDR3 DNA sequence: TGCAGCTTCGGGACAGGAGGCGCTGAAGCTTTCTTT.